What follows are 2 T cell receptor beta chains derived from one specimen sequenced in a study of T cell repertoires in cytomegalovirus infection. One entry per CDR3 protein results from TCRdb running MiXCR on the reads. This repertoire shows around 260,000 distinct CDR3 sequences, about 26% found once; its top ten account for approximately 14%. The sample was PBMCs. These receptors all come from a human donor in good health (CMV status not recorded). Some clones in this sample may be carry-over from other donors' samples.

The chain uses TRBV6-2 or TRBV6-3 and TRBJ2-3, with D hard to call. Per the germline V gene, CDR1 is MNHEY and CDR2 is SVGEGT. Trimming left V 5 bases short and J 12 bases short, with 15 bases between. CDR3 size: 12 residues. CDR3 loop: CASSQRADLQYF. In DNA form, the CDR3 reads TGTGCCAGCAGTCAACGGGCGGATCTTCAGTATTTT.

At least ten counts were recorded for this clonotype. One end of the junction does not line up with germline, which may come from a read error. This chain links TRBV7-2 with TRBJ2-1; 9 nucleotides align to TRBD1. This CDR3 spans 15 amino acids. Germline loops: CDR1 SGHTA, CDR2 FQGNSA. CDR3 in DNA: TGTGCCAGCAGCCTAGTTGGACAGGGGTGGAAGTCCCCGAACTTC. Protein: CASSLVGQGWKSPNF. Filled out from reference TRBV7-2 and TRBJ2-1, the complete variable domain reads GAGVSQSPSNKVTEKGKDVELRCDPISGHTALYWYRQSLGQGLEFLIYFQGNSAPDKSGLPSDRFSAERTGGSVSTLTIQRTQQEDSAVYLCASSLVGQGWKSPNFGPGTRLTVL.